A selection of T cell receptor beta chains follows, all from one sample in a study of blood T cell repertoires in COVID-19. Method: immunoSEQ multiplex PCR; TCRdb's copy keeps in-frame clones and lacks some. The top ten clones hold approximately 4.8% of a sample with about 250,000 clones, 80% to 85% of them seen once. The sequenced material came from peripheral blood. The source of these receptors is a man in his fifties or sixties with active or convalescent COVID-19. CDR3s include the opening cysteine and the closing phenylalanine or tryptophan. The order of the fields is D gene, clone size, J gene, V gene, CDR3 DNA, CDR3 protein. A D gene is named only where the DNA matches it firmly. A row's size may be missing; if present it is once, few, many or a size class.

TRBD1,NA,TRBJ1-5,TRBV30,TGTGCCTGGAGTGTACGGACAGGGAAACAGCCCCAGCATTTT,CAWSVRTGKQPQHF
TRBD1,once,TRBJ2-2,TRBV7-2,TGTGCCAGCAGTAAAGCCCCACAGGGGCCGCTGACCGGGGAGCTGTTTTTT,CASSKAPQGPLTGELFF
TRBD1,NA,TRBJ2-1,TRBV19,TGTGCCAGTAGTATTCAGGGGGCGTGGAACAATGAGCAGTTCTTC,CASSIQGAWNNEQFF
NA,few,TRBJ1-5,TRBV4-3,TGCGCCAGCAGCCAAGACCTCCGGGGAAATCAGCCCCAGCATTTT,CASSQDLRGNQPQHF
NA,NA,TRBJ2-3,TRBV11-3,TGTGCCAGCAGCTTAGGGCTGGGGGCAGGGGGCACAGATACGCAGTATTTT,CASSLGLGAGGTDTQYF
NA,NA,TRBJ1-3,TRBV30,TGTGCCTGGATCAGGGCCTCTGGAAACACCATATATTTT,CAWIRASGNTIYF
TRBD2,few,TRBJ2-1,TRBV5-4,TGTGCCAGCAGCCCCACCCTAGCGGACTACAATGAGCAGTTCTTC,CASSPTLADYNEQFF
TRBD1,NA,TRBJ2-7,TRBV6-5,TGTGCCAGCAGTAGGACAGGCCCGAGCTCCTACGAGCAGTACTTC,CASSRTGPSSYEQYF
NA,NA,TRBJ2-2,TRBV19,TGTGCCAGTAGTTTTAGACTAGGAAACACCGGGGAGCTGTTTTTT,CASSFRLGNTGELFF
TRBD1,few,TRBJ1-5,TRBV12-3/TRBV12-4,TGTGCCAGCAGTGGACAGGGCAATCAGCCCCAGCATTTT,CASSGQGNQPQHF
NA,NA,TRBJ1-1,TRBV7-2,TGTGCCAGCAGCAGAGACGTGGCGGATAGTGAAGCTTTCTTT,CASSRDVADSEAFF